The clone carrying this T cell receptor beta chain was seen ten or more times. Its cognate antigen is unknown. The data derive from a study of regulatory T cells in long-lasting Graves disease. Notes on the study in general: Only peripheral blood was studied, not thyroid tissue.

V lost 3 bases, J lost 7 bases, and 8 bases stayed unmatched. CDR3 length: 15 amino acids. Germline lookup yields CDR1 SGHTA and CDR2 FQGNSA. As for time point: persistent/refractory GD, antithyroid drugs over 5 years with positive TRAb. There was RNA extracted from PBMCs, and the TCR library was made from it. In building TCR beta libraries, iRepertoire HTBI primers were used together with Arm-PCR of CDR3 regions. TCRdb processed the multiplex PCR reads anew with MiXCR; each CDR3 protein has one entry. The sample has roughly 450,000 distinct CDR3 sequences, 22% seen once. This clonotype was sampled from a female donor with Graves disease. The chain carries TRBV7-2 and TRBJ1-2, with TRBD1 matching 10 bases. The sequenced sample was peripheral blood mononuclear cells (PBMCs), obtained when the disease was refractory, from a patient treated with antithyroid drugs. DNA of the CDR3: TGTGCCAGCAGCTTCCCGGGACAGGGGTCAGGTGGCTACACCTTC. The encoded protein is CASSFPGQGSGGYTF.